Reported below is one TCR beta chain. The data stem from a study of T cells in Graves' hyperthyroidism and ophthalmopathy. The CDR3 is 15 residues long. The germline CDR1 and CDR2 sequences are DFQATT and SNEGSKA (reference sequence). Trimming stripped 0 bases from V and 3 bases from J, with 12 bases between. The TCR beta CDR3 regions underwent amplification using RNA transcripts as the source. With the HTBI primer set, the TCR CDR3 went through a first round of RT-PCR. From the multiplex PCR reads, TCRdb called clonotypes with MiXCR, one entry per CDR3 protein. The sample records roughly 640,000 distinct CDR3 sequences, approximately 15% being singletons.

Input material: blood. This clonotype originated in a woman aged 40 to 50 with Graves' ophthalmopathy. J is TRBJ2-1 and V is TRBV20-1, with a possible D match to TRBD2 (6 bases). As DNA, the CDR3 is TGCAGTGCTAGAGACGGGGGAGCGAACTACAATGAGCAGTTCTTC. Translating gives CSARDGGANYNEQFF.